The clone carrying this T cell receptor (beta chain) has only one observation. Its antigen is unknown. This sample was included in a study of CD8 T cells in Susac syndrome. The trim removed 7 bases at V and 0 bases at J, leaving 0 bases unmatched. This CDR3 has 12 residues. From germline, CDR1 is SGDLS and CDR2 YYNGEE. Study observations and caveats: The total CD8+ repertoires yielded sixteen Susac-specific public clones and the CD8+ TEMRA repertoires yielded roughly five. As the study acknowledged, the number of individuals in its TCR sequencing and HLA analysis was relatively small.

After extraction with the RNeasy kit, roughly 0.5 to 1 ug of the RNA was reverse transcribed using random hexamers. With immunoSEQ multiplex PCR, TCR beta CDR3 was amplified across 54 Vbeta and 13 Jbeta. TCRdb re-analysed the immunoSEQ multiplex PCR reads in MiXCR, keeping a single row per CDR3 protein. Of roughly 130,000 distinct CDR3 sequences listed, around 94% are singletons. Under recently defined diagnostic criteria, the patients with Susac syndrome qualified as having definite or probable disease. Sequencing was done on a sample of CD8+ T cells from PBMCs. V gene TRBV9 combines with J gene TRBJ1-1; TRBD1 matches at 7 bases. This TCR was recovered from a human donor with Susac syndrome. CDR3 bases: TGTGCCAGCGGGACAGTGAACACTGAAGCTTTCTTT. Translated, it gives CASGTVNTEAFF.